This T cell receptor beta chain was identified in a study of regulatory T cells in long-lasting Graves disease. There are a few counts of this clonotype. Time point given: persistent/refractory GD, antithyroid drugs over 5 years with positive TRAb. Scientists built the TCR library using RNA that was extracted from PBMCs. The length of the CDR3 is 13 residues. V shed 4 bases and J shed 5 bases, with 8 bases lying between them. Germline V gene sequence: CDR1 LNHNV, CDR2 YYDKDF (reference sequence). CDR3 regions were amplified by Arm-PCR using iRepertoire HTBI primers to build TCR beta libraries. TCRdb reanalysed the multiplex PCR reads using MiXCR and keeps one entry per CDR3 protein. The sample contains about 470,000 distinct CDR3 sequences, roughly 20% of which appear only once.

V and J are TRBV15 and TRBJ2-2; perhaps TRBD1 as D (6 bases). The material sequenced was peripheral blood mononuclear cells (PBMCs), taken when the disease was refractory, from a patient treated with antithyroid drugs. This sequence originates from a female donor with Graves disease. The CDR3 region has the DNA TGTGCCACCAGCACAGGGGCGACCGGGGAGCTGTTTTTT. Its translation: CATSTGATGELFF.